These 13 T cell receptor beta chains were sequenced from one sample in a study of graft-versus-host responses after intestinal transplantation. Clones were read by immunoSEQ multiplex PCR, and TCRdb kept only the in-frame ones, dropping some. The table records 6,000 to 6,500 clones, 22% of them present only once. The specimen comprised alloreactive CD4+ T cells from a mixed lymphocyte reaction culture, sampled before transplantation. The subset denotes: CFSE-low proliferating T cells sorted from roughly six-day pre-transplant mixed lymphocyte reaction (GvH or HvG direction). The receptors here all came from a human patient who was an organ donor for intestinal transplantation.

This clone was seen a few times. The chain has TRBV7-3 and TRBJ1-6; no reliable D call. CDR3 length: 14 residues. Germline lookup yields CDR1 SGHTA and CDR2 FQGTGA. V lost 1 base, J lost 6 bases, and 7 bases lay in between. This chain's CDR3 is CASSLKLFNSPLHF. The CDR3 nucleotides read TGTGCCAGCAGCTTAAAGTTATTTAATTCACCCCTCCACTTT.

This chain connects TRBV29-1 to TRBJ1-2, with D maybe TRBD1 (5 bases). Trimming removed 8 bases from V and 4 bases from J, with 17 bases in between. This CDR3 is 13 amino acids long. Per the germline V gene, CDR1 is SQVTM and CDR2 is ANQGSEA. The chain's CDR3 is CSLKNGDGYGYTF. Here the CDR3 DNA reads TGCAGCCTCAAAAACGGGGACGGCTATGGCTACACCTTC.

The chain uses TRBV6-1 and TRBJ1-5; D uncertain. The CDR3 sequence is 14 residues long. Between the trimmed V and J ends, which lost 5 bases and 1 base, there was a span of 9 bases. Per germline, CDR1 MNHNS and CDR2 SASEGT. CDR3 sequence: CASSRRTSNQPQHF. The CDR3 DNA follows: TGTGCCAGCAGTCGAAGGACGAGCAATCAGCCCCAGCATTTT.

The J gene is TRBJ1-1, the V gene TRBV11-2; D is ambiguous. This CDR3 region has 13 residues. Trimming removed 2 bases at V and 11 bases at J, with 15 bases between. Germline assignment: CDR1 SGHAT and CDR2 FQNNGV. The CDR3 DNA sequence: TGTGCCAGCAGCTTATTTATTTCACAGTTGGCTTTCTTT. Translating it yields CASSLFISQLAFF.

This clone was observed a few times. The DNA of the CDR3 is TGTGCCAGCAGTTACGGGACCACGCAGTATTTT. The encoded protein is CASSYGTTQYF. This chain links TRBV6-6 with TRBJ2-3, with D perhaps given as TRBD1 or TRBD2 (5 bases each). Trimming took off 2 bases at V and 9 bases at J, with 6 bases between the two ends. The CDR3 is 11 residues long. Germline assignment: CDR1 MNHNY and CDR2 SVGAGI (reference sequence).

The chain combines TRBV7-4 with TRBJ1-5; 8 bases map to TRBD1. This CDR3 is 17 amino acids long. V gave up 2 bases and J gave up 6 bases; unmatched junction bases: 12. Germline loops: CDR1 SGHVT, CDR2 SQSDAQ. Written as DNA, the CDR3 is TGTGCCAGCAGCTTATGGCCTTTCGGACAGGGTGGTCAGCCCCAGCATTTT. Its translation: CASSLWPFGQGGQPQHF.

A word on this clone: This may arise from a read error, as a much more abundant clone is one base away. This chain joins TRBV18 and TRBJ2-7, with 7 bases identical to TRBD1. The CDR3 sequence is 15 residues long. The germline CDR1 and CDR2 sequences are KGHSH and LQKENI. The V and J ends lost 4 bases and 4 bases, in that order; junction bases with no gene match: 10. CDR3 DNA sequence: TGTGCCAGCTCACTAGTGACAGGGAATTTTTACGAGCAGTACTTC. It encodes CASSLVTGNFYEQYF.

The CDR3 reads CASSFSGADTQYF. The CDR3 DNA is TGTGCCAGCAGCTTTAGCGGGGCGGATACGCAGTATTTT. The V call is TRBV7-2, the J call TRBJ2-3; TRBD2 agrees at 8 bases. V dropped 3 bases and J dropped 6; count of bases not matched to a gene: 2. The germline CDR1 and CDR2 sequences are SGHTA and FQGNSA. The CDR3 is made up of 13 amino acids.

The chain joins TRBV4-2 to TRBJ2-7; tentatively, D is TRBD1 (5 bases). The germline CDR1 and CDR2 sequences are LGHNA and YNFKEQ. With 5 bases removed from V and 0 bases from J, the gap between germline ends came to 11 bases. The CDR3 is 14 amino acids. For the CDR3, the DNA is TGTGCCAGCAGCTTGGGGCAGGGCTCCTACGAGCAGTACTTC. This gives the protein CASSLGQGSYEQYF.

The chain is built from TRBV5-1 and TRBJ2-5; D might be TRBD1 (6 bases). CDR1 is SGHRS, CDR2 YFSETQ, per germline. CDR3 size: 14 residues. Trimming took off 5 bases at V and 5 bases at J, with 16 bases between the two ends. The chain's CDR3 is CASRYTGIGETQYF. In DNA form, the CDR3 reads TGCGCCAGCAGATATACAGGGATCGGGGAGACCCAGTACTTC.

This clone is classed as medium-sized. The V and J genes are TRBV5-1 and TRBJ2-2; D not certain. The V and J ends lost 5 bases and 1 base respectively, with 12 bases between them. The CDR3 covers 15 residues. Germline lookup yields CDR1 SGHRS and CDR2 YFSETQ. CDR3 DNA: TGCGCCAGCAGGGAACGACTTATGAACACCGGGGAGCTGTTTTTT. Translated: CASRERLMNTGELFF.

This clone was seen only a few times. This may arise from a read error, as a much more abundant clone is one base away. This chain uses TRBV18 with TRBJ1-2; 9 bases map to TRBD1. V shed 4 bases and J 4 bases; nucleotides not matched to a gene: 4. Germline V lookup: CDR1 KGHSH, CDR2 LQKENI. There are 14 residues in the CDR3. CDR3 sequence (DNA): TGTGCCAGCTCACATGACAGGGGGTGCTATGGCTACACCTTC. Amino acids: CASSHDRGCYGYTF.

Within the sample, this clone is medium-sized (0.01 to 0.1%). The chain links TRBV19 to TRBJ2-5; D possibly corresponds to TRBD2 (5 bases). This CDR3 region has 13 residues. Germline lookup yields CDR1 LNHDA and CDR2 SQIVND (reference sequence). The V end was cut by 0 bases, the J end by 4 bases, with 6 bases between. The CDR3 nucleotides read TGTGCCAGTAGTATAGAGGCGGGAGAGACCCAGTACTTC. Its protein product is CASSIEAGETQYF.